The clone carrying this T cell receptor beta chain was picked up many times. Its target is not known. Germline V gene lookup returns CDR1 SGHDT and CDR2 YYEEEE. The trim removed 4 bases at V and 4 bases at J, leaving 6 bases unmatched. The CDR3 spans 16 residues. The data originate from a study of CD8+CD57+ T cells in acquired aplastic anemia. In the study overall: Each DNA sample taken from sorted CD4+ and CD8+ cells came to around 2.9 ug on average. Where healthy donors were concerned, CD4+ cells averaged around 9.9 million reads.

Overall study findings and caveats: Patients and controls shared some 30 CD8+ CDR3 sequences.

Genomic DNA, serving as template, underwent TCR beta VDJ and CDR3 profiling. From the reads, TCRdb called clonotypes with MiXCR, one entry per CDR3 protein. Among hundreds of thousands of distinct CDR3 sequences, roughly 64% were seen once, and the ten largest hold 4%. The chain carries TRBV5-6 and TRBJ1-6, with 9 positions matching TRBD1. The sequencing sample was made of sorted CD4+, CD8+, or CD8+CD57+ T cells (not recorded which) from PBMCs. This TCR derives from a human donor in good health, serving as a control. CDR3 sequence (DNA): TGTGCCAGCAGCCCCGGGACAGGGATTTATAATTCACCCCTCCACTTT. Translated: CASSPGTGIYNSPLHF. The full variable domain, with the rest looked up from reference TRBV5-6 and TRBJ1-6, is DAGVTQSPTHLIKTRGQQVTLRCSPKSGHDTVSWYQQALGQGPQFIFQYYEEEERQRGNFPDRFSGHQFPNYSSELNVNALLLGDSALYLCASSPGTGIYNSPLHFGNGTRLTVT.